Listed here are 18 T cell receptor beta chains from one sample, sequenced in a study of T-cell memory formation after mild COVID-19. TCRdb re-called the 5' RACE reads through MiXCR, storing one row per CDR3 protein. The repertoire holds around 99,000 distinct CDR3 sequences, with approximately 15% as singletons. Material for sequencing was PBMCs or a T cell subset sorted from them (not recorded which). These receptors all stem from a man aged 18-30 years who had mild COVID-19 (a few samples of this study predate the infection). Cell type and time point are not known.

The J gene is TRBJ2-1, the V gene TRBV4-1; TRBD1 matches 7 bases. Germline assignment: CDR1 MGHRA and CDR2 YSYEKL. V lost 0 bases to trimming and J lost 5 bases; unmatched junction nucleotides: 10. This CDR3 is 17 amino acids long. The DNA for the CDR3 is TGCGCCAGCAGCCAAGAGTCCGGGACAGCACTTAACAATGAGCAGTTCTTC. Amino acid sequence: CASSQESGTALNNEQFF.

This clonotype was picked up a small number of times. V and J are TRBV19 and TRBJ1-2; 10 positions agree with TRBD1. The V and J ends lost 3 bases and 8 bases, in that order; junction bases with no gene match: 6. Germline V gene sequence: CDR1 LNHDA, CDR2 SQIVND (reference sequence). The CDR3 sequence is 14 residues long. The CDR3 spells CASSIGGQGHGYTF. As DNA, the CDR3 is TGTGCCAGTAGTATCGGGGGACAGGGGCACGGCTACACCTTC.

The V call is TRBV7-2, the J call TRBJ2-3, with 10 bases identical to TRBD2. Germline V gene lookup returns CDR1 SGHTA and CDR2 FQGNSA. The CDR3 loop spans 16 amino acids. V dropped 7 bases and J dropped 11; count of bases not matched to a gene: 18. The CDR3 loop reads CASTHPLAGTTWGQYF. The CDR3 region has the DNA TGTGCCAGCACCCACCCACTAGCGGGGACGACCTGGGGGCAGTATTTT.

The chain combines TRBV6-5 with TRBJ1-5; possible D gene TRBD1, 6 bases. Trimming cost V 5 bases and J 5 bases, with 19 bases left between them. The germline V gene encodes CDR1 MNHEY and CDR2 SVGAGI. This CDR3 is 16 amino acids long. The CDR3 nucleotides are TGTGCCAGCAGTCCGTCATTAGGGGGGCTGCATCAGCCCCAGCATTTT. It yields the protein CASSPSLGGLHQPQHF.

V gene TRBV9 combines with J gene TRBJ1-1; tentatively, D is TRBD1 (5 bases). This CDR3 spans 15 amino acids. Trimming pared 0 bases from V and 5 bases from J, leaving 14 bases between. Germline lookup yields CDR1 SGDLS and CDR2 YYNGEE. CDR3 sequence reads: CASSVVGSGGTEAFF. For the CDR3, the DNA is TGTGCCAGCAGCGTAGTGGGGTCCGGGGGGACTGAAGCTTTCTTT.

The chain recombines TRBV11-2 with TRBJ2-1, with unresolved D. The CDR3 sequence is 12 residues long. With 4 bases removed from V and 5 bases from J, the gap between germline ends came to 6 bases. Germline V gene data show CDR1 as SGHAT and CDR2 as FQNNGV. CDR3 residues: CASSSIDNEQFF. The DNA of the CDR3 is TGTGCCAGCAGCTCCATAGACAATGAGCAGTTCTTC.

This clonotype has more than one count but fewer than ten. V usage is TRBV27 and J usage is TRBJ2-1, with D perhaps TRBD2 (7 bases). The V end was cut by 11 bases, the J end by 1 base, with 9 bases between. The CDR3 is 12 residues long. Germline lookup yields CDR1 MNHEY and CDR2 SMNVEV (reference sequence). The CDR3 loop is CAGGASYNEQFF. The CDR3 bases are TGTGCCGGGGGGGCATCCTACAATGAGCAGTTCTTC.

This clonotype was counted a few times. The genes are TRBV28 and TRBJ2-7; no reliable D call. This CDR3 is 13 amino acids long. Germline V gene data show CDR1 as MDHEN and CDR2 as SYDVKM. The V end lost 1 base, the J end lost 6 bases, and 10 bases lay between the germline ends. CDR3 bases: TGTGCCAGCAGTTTATTGGCCCTCTCCGAGCAGTACGTC. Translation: CASSLLALSEQYV.

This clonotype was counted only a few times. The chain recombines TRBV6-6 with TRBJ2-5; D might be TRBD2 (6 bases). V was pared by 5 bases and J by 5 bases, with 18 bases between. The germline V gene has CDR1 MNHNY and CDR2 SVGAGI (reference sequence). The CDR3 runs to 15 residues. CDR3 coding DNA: TGTGCCAGCAGTCCCGGGGGACTCAAGGGGGAGACCCAGTACTTC. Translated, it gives CASSPGGLKGETQYF.

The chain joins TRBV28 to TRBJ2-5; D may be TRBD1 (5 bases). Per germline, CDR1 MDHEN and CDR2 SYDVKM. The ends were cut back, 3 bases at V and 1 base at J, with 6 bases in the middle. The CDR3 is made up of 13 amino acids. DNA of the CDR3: TGTGCCAGCAGTTTCCAGGGCCAAGAGACCCAGTACTTC. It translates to CASSFQGQETQYF.

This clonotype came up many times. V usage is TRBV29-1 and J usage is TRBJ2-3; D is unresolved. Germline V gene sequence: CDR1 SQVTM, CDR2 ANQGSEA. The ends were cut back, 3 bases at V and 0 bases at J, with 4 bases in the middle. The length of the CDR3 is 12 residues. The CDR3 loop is CSVEESTDTQYF. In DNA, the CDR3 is TGCAGCGTTGAGGAGAGCACAGATACGCAGTATTTT.

CDR3: CASSVGERGDEQYF. The CDR3, as DNA: TGTGCCAGCAGCGTAGGCGAAAGGGGGGACGAGCAGTACTTC. This rearrangement joins TRBV9 to TRBJ2-7; D tentatively fits TRBD1 or TRBD2 (6 bases each). Trimming shortened V by 0 bases and J by 5 bases, and 12 bases separated the two germline ends. The germline V gene encodes CDR1 SGDLS and CDR2 YYNGEE. This CDR3 spans 14 amino acids.

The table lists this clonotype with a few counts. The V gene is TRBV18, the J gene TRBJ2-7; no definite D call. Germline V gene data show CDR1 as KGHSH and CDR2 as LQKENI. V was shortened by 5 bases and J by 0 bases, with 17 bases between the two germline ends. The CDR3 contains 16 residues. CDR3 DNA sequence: TGTGCCAGCTCATCGGCCAATGGCCCGAGCTCCTACGAGCAGTACTTC. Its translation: CASSSANGPSSYEQYF.

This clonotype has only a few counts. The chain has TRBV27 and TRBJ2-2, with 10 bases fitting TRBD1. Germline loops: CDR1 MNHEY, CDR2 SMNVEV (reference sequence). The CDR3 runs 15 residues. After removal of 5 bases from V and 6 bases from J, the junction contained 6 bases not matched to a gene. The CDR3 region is CASSLDRGLSGELFF. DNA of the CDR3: TGTGCCAGCAGTCTCGACAGGGGGCTATCCGGGGAGCTGTTTTTT.

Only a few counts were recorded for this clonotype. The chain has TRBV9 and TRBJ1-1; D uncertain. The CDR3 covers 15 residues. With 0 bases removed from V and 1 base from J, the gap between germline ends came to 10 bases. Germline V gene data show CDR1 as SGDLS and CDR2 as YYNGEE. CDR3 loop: CASSVGRTENTEAFF. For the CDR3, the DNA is TGTGCCAGCAGCGTAGGGAGGACCGAGAACACTGAAGCTTTCTTT.

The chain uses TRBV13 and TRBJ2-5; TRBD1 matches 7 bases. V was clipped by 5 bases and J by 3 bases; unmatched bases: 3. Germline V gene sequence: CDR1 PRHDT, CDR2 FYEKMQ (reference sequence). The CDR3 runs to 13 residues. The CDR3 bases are TGTGCCAGCAGCCGACAGGGAGAAGAGACCCAGTACTTC. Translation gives CASSRQGEETQYF.

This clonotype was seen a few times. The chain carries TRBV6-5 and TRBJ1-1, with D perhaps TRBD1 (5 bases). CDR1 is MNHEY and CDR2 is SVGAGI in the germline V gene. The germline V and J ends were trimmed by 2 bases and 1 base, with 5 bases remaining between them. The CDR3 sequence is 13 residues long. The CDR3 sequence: CASSYQGNTEAFF. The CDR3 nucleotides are TGTGCCAGCAGTTACCAGGGGAACACTGAAGCTTTCTTT.

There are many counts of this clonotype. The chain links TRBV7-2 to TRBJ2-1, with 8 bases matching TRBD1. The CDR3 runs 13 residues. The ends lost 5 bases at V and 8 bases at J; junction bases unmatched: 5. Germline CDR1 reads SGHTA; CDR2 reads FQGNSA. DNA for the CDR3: TGTGCCAGCAGCCAGCCGACAGGGGATGAGCAGTTCTTC. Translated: CASSQPTGDEQFF.